This TCR beta chain was retrieved from a study of tumor-infiltrating lymphocytes in primary liver carcinoma. Turning to the study itself: With diameters of roughly 4 to 11 cm, tumors were stage T1-T3 N0M0. Sample counts of productive TCRbeta reads spanned roughly 3.65 to 7.13 million; these counts were similar across tissue types. Regarding the study as a whole: Between tumor regions, pairs overlapped more than tumor-adjacent and tumor-blood pairs did.

The tissue used was unsorted bulk material of about 20-33 mg. RNA and DNA were co-extracted from it with the AllPrep DNA/RNA mini kit. All patients had surgically resected primary liver carcinoma. Germline V CDR1 and CDR2: MDHEN, SYDVKM. The CDR3 runs to 14 residues. With a constant-region primer, TCR beta cDNA was made from 450 to 650 ng of total RNA. Three-round nested multiplex PCR performed with slightly modified ARM-PCR produced the TCR beta libraries. Amplification in the first two PCR rounds was performed using TRBV1-TRBV30 forward primers and a C-beta reverse primer for around 10 cycles each. A single record per CDR3 protein comes from TCRdb applying MiXCR to the multiplex PCR reads. There are over 100,000 distinct CDR3 sequences in the sample; roughly 75% occur only once, and over 8% lies in the top ten. This clonotype was counted once. Antigen unknown. At one of its ends the junction is not consistent with the germline gene, which may arise from a read error.

Specimen: tumor-adjacent normal liver tissue. This receptor was obtained from a woman aged 55-69 years with primary liver carcinoma and hepatitis B virus infection. The chain recombines TRBV28 with TRBJ1-5; unclear D gene. Here the CDR3 reads CASSFERNRQSQHF. CDR3 nucleotides: TGTGCCAGCAGTTTCGAGAGGAACCGTCAGTCCCAGCATTTT.